Each of the 5 T cell receptor beta chains below was sequenced from the same sample in a study of T cell repertoires in cytomegalovirus infection. TCRdb processed the reads anew with MiXCR; each CDR3 protein has one entry. The sample includes approximately 250,000 distinct CDR3 sequences, 20% to 25% of them seen just once. The sample consisted of CD8+ T cells from PBMCs. These receptors were collected from a human donor in good health (CMV status not recorded). Some clones in this sample may be carry-over from other donors' samples.

A note on this clonotype: This clone may be a read error of a much larger clone one base away. The chain employs TRBV5-6 and TRBJ1-1, with TRBD1 matching over 11 bases. V shed 5 bases, J shed 4 bases, and the junction held 4 bases outside the gene matches. CDR3 length: 14 amino acids. The germline V gene has CDR1 SGHDT and CDR2 YYEEEE. The CDR3 nucleotides are TGTGCCAGCAGTTTTGGGACAGGGGGCACTGAAGCTTTCTTT. Its translation: CASSFGTGGTEAFF.

This clonotype was picked up many times. V and J are TRBV7-2 and TRBJ1-3; tentatively, D is TRBD1 (5 bases). Deletions cut 7 bases from V and 2 bases from J, with 21 bases between. This CDR3 is built from 17 residues. Germline loops: CDR1 SGHTA, CDR2 FQGNSA. The CDR3 sequence is CASTQTPGWGAGNTIYF. CDR3 sequence (DNA): TGTGCCAGCACCCAAACCCCAGGGTGGGGCGCTGGAAACACCATATATTTT.

Only a few counts were recorded for this clonotype. The rearrangement links TRBV28 to TRBJ2-7; TRBD1 is a possible D gene (5 bases). Trimming cost V 5 bases and J 2 bases, with 13 bases left between them. CDR1 MDHEN and CDR2 SYDVKM come from the germline V gene. The CDR3 length is 14 residues. The CDR3 nucleotides read TGTGCCAGCAGTCCTCTGCCAGGGACCTACGAGCAGTACTTC. Residues: CASSPLPGTYEQYF.

This clonotype was seen at least ten times. This chain links TRBV7-2 with TRBJ2-1; 12 nucleotides line up with TRBD2. There are 15 residues in the CDR3. CDR1 is SGHTA, CDR2 FQGNSA, per germline. Trimming cost V 5 bases and J 9 bases; bases outside gene matches: 8. The CDR3, as DNA: TGTGCCAGCAGCCCACTAGCGGGGGGCCCCGGTGAGCAGTTCTTC. This translates into CASSPLAGGPGEQFF.

This clonotype was counted only a few times. The CDR3 spells CAWKGWGGGLDTDTQYF. The CDR3 coding sequence is TGTGCCTGGAAGGGTTGGGGGGGGGGACTGGACACAGATACGCAGTATTTT. The chain has TRBV30 and TRBJ2-3; 7 bases line up with TRBD2. CDR3 length: 17 amino acids. Germline assignment: CDR1 GTSNPN and CDR2 SVGIG (reference sequence). J was trimmed by 2 bases and V by 4 bases; bases with no gene match: 15.